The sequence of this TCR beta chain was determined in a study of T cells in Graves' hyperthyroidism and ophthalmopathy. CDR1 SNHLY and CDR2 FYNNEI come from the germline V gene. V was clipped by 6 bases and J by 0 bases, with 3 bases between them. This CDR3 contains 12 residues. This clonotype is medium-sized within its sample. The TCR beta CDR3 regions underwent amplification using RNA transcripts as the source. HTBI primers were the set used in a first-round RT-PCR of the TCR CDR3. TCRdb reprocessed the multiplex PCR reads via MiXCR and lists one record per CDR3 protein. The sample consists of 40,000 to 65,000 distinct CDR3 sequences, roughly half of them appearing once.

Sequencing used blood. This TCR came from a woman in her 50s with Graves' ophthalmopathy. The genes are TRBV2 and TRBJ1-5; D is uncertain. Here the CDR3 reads CASRASNQPQHF. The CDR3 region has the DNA TGTGCCAGCAGGGCTAGCAATCAGCCCCAGCATTTT.